This entry lists 11 T cell receptor beta chains sequenced from one sample in a study of blood T cell repertoires in COVID-19. The data were produced by immunoSEQ multiplex PCR, yet TCRdb's version contains in-frame clones alone and is incomplete. The sample includes about 270,000 clones, more than 75% seen only once; the top ten take just under 9%. Sequenced material: peripheral blood. These receptors all come from a man in his forties with active or convalescent COVID-19.

CDR3 sequence reads: CASSGGGYEQYF. Written as DNA, the CDR3 is TGTGCCAGCAGTGGAGGCGGCTACGAGCAGTACTTC. The V call is TRBV25-1, the J call TRBJ2-7; D is undetermined. This CDR3 has 12 amino acids. Germline V CDR1 and CDR2: MGHDK, SYGVNS. V lost 4 bases and J lost 3, with 7 bases in between.

This chain uses TRBV3-1 (or the pseudogene TRBV3-2) with TRBJ1-5; D is ambiguous. CDR3 size: 12 residues. V dropped 3 bases and J dropped 6 bases, with 6 bases sitting between them. Germline CDR1 is LGHDT and CDR2 is YNNKEL (reference sequence). The CDR3: CASSHNSQPQHF. CDR3 DNA: TGTGCCAGCAGCCATAATAGTCAGCCCCAGCATTTT.

The chain couples TRBV4-2 to TRBJ1-2, with TRBD1 identical over 8 bases. V gave up 1 base and J gave up 3 bases; unmatched junction bases: 10. The CDR3 extends over 17 amino acids. Germline V lookup: CDR1 LGHNA, CDR2 YNFKEQ. CDR3 protein: CASSQAIAGTGDYGYTF. CDR3 DNA sequence: TGTGCCAGCAGCCAAGCTATTGCCGGGACAGGAGACTATGGCTACACCTTC.

This clone was detected once. The V gene is TRBV10-3, the J gene TRBJ2-1; the match to TRBD1 covers 8 bases. After removal of 6 bases from V and 8 bases from J, the junction contained 6 bases not matched to a gene. The germline V gene has CDR1 ENHRY and CDR2 SYGVKD. This CDR3 comprises 13 residues. CDR3 nucleotide sequence: TGTGCCATCAGACAGGGGGAAGATCATGAGCAGTTCTTC. Its translation: CAIRQGEDHEQFF.

V gene TRBV2 combines with J gene TRBJ1-1, with 7 bases fitting TRBD1. Germline-derived CDR1 and CDR2 are SNHLY and FYNNEI. The CDR3 spans 12 residues. Germline trimming cut 8 bases from V and 2 bases from J; bases unmatched to any gene: 2. The DNA for the CDR3 is TGTGCCAGCGCAGGGGGTAACACTGAAGCTTTCTTT. This translates into CASAGGNTEAFF.

This sequence joins TRBV7-6 and TRBJ2-3, with TRBD2 matching 12 bases. The CDR3 consists of 15 residues. With 5 bases clipped from V and 4 bases from J, the junction kept 4 bases outside the gene matches. The germline CDR1 and CDR2 sequences are SGHVS and FNYEAQ. The CDR3 bases are TGTGCCAGCAGCCCACTAGCGGGGGGCGCAGATACGCAGTATTTT. Its protein is CASSPLAGGADTQYF.

The genes are TRBV11-1 and TRBJ2-2; 10 nucleotides align to TRBD1. J gave up 4 bases and V 4 bases, and 6 bases lay outside the gene matches. Per germline, CDR1 SGHAT and CDR2 FQDESV (reference sequence). The CDR3 spans 16 residues. CDR3 sequence reads: CASSYPGQGFTGELFF. CDR3 DNA sequence: TGTGCCAGCAGCTACCCGGGACAGGGGTTCACCGGGGAGCTGTTTTTT.

The chain carries TRBV6-4 and TRBJ1-1, with 9 bases identical to TRBD1. Unmatched junction bases numbered 12, after V lost 7 bases and J lost 0 bases. CDR1 is MRHNA, CDR2 SNTAGT, per germline. The CDR3 runs 17 residues. The CDR3 region is CASKRFWDRALNTEAFF. In DNA form, the CDR3 reads TGTGCCAGCAAACGCTTCTGGGACAGGGCATTGAACACTGAAGCTTTCTTT.

J is TRBJ1-4 and V is TRBV19; D might be TRBD1 (6 bases). V shed 6 bases and J shed 3 bases, with 14 bases lying between them. Germline V gives CDR1 LNHDA, CDR2 SQIVND (reference sequence). The CDR3 runs to 15 residues. CDR3 sequence reads: CASSSGDLPNEKLFF. The CDR3 DNA follows: TGTGCCAGTAGCTCAGGGGATTTGCCTAATGAAAAACTGTTTTTT.

Details on this clone: At one of its ends the junction is not consistent with the germline gene, which may arise from a read error. The chain has TRBV7-7 and TRBJ1-4, with D possibly TRBD1 on 5 matching bases. The CDR3 length is 13 residues. The V gene's germline CDR1 is SSHAT and CDR2 FNYEAQ (reference sequence). This CDR3 reads CASSLVGGEKLFF. The CDR3 DNA follows: TGTGCTAGCAGCCTGGTGGGGGGTGAAAAACTGTTTTTT.

The chain carries TRBV5-1 and TRBJ2-3; TRBD1 agrees at 10 bases. V lost 7 bases to trimming and J lost 2 bases; unmatched junction nucleotides: 7. The CDR3 has 15 residues. Per the germline V gene, CDR1 is SGHRS and CDR2 is YFSETQ. The DNA of the CDR3 is TGCGCCAGCCGGACCGGGACAGGGGACACAGATACGCAGTATTTT. Amino acids: CASRTGTGDTDTQYF.